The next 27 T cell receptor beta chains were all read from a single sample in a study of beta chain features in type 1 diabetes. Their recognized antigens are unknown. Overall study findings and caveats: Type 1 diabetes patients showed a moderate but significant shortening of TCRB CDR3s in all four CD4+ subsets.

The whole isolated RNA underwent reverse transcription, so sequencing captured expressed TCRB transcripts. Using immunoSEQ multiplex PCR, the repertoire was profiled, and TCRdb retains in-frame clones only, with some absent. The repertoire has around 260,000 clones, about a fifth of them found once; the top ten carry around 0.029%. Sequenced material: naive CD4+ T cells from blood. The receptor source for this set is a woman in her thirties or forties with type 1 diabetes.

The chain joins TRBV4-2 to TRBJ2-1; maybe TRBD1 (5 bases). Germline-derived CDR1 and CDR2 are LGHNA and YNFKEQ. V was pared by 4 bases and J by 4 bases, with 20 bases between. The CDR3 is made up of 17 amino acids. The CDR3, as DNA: TGTGCCAGCAGCCGGCTGGGCCCAGGGAATCGTTACAATGAGCAGTTCTTC. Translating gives CASSRLGPGNRYNEQFF.

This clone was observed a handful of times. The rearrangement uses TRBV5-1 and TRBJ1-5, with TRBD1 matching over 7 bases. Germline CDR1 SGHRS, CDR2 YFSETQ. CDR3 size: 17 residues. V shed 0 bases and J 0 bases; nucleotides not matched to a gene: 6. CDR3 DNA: TGCGCCAGCAGCTTGGGGACAGGAGATTATAGCAATCAGCCCCAGCATTTT. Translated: CASSLGTGDYSNQPQHF.

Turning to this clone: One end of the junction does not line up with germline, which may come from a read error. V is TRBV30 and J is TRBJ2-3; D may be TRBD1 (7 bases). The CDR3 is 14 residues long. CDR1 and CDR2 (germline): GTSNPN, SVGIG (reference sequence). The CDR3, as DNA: TGTGCCTGGAGTAGAGGATCGGAGGGGGCGCTTCTGAATTTT. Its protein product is CAWSRGSEGALLNF. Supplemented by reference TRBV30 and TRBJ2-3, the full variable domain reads SQTIHQWPATLVQPVGSPLSLECTVEGTSNPNLYWYRQAAGRGLQLLFYSVGIGQISSEVPQNLSASRPQDRQFILSSKKLLLSDSGFYLCAWSRGSEGALLNFGPGTRLTVL.

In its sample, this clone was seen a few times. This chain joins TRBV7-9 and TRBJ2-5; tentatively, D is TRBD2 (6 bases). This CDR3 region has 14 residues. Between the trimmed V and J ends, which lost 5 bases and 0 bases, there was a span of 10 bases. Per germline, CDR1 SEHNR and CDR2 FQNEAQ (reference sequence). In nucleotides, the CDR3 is TGTGCCAGCAGCCCCCGGACTAACCAAGAGACCCAGTACTTC. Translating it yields CASSPRTNQETQYF.

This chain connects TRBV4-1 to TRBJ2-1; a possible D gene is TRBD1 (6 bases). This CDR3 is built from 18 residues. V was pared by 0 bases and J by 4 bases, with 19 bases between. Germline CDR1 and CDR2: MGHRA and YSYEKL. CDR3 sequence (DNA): TGCGCCAGCAGCCAAGATAGGTCGAGAGGACAGCTTTACAATGAGCAGTTCTTC. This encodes CASSQDRSRGQLYNEQFF.

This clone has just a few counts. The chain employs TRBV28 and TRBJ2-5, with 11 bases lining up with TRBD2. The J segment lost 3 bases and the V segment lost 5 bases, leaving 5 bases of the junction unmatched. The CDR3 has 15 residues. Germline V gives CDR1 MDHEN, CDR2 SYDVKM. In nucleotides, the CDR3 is TGTGCCAGCAGTCTAACTAGCGGGGGCAAAGAGACCCAGTACTTC. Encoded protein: CASSLTSGGKETQYF.

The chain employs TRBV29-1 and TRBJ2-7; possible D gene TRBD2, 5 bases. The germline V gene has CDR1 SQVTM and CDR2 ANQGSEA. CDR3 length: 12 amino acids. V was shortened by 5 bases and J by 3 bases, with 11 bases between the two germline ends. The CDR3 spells CSVWTGNYEQYF. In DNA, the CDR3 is TGCAGCGTTTGGACTGGGAACTACGAGCAGTACTTC.

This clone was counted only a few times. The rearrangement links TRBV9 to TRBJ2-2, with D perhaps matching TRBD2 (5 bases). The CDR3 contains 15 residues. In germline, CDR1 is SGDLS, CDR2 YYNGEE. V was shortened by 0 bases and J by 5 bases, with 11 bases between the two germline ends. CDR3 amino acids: CASSVAGVRTGELFF. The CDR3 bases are TGTGCCAGCAGCGTAGCCGGGGTTCGAACCGGGGAGCTGTTTTTT.

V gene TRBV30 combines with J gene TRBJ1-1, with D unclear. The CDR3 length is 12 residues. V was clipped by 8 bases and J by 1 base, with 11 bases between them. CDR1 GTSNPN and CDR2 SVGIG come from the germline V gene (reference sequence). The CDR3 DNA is TGTGCCCAAACCTACCCGAACACTGAAGCTTTCTTT. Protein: CAQTYPNTEAFF.

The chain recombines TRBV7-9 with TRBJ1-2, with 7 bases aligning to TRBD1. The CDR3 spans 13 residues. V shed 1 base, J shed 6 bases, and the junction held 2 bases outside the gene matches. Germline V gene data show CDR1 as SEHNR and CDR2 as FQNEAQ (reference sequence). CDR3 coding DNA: TGTGCCAGCAGCTTAGAAGGGGGCAATGGCTACACCTTC. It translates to CASSLEGGNGYTF.

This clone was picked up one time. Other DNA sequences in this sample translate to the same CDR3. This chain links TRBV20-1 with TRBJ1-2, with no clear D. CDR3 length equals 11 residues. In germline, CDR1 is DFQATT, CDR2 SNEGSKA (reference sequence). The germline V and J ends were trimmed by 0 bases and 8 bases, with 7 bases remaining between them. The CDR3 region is CSARDRGGYTF. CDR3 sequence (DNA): TGCAGTGCTAGAGACAGAGGCGGCTACACCTTC.

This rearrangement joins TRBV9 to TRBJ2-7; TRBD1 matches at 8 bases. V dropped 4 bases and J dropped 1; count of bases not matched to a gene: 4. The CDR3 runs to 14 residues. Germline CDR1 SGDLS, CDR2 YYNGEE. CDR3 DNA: TGTGCCAGCAGCTTCCGGGACAGGTCCTACGAGCAGTACTTC. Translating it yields CASSFRDRSYEQYF.

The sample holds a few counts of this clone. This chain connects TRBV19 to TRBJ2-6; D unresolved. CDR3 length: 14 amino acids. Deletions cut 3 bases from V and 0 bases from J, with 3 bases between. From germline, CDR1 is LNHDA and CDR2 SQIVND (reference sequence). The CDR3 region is CASSIVSGANVLTF. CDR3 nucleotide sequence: TGTGCCAGTAGTATCGTCTCTGGGGCCAACGTCCTGACTTTC.

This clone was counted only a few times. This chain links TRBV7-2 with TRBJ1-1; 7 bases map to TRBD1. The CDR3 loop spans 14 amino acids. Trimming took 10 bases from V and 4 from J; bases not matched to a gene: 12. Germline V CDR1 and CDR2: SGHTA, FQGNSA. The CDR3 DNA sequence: TGTGCCACTCGTCTTGACAGGGTGGGCACTGAAGCTTTCTTT. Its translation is CATRLDRVGTEAFF. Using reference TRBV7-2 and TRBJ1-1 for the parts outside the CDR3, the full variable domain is GAGVSQSPSNKVTEKGKDVELRCDPISGHTALYWYRQSLGQGLEFLIYFQGNSAPDKSGLPSDRFSAERTGGSVSTLTIQRTQQEDSAVYLCATRLDRVGTEAFFGQGTRLTVV.

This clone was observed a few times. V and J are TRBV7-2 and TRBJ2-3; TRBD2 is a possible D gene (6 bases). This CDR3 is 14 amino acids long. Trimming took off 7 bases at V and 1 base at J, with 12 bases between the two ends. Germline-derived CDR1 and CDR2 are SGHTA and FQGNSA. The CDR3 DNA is TGTGCCAGCAAGGCGGGGAGCCGCACAGATACGCAGTATTTT. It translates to CASKAGSRTDTQYF.

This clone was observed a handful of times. The CDR3 loop reads CASSLYRPGGPQHF. CDR3 coding DNA: TGTGCCAGCAGCTTATATCGTCCCGGGGGGCCCCAGCATTTT. The V and J genes are TRBV5-6 and TRBJ1-5; a possible D gene is TRBD1 (5 bases). The length of the CDR3 is 14 residues. Trimming took off 2 bases at V and 9 bases at J, with 15 bases between the two ends. Germline assignment: CDR1 SGHDT and CDR2 YYEEEE.

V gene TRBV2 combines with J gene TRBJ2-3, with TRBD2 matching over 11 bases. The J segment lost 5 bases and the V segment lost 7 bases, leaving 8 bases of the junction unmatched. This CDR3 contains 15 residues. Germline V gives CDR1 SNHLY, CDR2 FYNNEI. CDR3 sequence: CASKGLAGGVDTQYF. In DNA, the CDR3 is TGTGCCAGCAAGGGGCTAGCGGGGGGCGTAGATACGCAGTATTTT.

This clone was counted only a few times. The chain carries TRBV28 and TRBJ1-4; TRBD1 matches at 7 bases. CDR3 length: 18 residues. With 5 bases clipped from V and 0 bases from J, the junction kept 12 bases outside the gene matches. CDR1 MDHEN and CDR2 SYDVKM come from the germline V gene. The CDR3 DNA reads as TGTGCCAGCAGTATGTGGGGTACAGGGACAGCAACTAATGAAAAACTGTTTTTT. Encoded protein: CASSMWGTGTATNEKLFF.

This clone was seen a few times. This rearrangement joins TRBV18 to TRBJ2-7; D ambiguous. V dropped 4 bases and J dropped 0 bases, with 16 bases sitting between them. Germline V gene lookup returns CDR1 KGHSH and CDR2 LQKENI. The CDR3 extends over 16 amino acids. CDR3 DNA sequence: TGTGCCAGCTCACTCAACGCCTCCCCGAGCTCCTACGAGCAGTACTTC. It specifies CASSLNASPSSYEQYF.

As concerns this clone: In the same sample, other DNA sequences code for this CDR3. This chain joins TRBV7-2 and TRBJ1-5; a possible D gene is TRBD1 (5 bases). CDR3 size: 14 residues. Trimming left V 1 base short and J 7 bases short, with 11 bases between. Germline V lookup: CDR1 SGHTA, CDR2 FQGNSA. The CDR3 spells CASSLGQFNQPQHF. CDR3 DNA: TGTGCCAGCAGCTTAGGACAGTTTAACCAGCCCCAGCATTTT.

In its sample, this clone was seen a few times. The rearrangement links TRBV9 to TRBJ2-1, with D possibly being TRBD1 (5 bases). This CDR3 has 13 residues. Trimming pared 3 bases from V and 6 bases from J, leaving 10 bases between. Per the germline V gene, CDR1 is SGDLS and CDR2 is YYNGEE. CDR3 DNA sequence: TGTGCCAGCAGCGATGCAGGGTCCAATGAGCAGTTCTTC. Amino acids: CASSDAGSNEQFF.

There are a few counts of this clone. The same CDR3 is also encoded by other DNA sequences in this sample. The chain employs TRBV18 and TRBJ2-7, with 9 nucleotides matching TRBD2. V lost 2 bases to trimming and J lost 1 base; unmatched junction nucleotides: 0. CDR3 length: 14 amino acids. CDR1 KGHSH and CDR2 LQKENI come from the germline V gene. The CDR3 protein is CASSPAGGSYEQYF. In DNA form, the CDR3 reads TGTGCCAGCTCACCAGCGGGAGGGTCCTACGAGCAGTACTTC.

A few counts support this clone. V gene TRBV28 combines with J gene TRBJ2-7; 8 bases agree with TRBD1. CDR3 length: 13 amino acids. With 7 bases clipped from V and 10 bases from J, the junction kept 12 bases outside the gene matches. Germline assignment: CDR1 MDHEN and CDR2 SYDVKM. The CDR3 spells CASTASIDRGQYF. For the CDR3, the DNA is TGTGCCAGCACTGCGTCTATTGACAGGGGCCAGTACTTC.

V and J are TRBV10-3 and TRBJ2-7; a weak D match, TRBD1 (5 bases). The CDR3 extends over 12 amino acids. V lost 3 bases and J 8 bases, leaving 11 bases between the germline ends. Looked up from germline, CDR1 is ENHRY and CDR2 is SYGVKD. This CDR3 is CAISDSGYQQYF. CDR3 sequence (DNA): TGTGCCATCAGTGATTCAGGGTATCAGCAGTACTTC.

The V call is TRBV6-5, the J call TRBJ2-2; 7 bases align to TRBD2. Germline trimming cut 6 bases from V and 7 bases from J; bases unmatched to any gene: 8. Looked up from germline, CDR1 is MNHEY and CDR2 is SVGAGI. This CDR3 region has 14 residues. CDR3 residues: CASRRSGEGGELFF. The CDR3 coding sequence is TGTGCCAGCAGAAGGTCGGGGGAGGGCGGGGAGCTGTTTTTT.

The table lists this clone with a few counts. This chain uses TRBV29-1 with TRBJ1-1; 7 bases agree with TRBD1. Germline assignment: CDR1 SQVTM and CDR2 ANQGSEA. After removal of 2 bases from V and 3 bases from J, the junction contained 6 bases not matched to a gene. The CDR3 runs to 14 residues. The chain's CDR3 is CSVERDSSDTEAFF. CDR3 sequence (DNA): TGCAGCGTTGAACGGGACAGCAGCGACACTGAAGCTTTCTTT.

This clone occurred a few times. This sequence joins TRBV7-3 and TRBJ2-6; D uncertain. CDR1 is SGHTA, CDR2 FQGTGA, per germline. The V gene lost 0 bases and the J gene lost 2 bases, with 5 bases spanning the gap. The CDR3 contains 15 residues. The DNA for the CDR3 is TGTGCCAGCAGCTTAACAGCAACTGGGGCCAACGTCCTGACTTTC. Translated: CASSLTATGANVLTF.